The 21 T cell receptor beta chains below all came from one sample that was sequenced in a study of monozygotic twins with inflammatory bowel disease. TCRdb processed the 5' RACE reads again and assigns one entry to each CDR3 protein, with no DNA. Its table records approximately 400,000 distinct CDR3 sequences. The sequenced material came from blood. The receptors shown here come from a human donor with ulcerative colitis or Crohn's disease, or a healthy co-twin of an affected twin (not recorded which).

The genes are TRBV6-5 and TRBJ1-2; TCRdb reports TRBD1, a call that lacks DNA to check it against. CDR3 size: 12 residues. Germline CDR1 reads MNHEY; CDR2 reads SVGAGI. CDR3: CASRGGAYGYTF.

The V call is TRBV19, the J call TRBJ2-1; the D gene TCRdb calls, TRBD1, cannot be checked with no DNA. CDR1 LNHDA and CDR2 SQIVND come from the germline V gene (reference sequence). The CDR3 is 17 residues long. CDR3 loop: CASSKWGGQGTYNEQFF.

The V gene is TRBV5-1, the J gene TRBJ1-2; TCRdb selects TRBD1, and the lack of DNA leaves this call unchecked. CDR3 length equals 14 residues. Germline CDR1 and CDR2: SGHRS and YFSETQ. This CDR3 is CASRPADQAYGYTF.

The chain links TRBV28 to TRBJ1-5; TCRdb proposes TRBD1, but this gene call is untestable without DNA. The CDR3 extends over 14 amino acids. Germline assignment: CDR1 MDHEN and CDR2 SYDVKM. This CDR3 reads CASSLSGLGQPQHF.

This chain links TRBV18 with TRBJ2-2. This CDR3 spans 14 amino acids. Looked up from germline, CDR1 is KGHSH and CDR2 is LQKENI. CDR3 loop: CASSGDTNTGELFF.

V gene TRBV5-1 combines with J gene TRBJ2-7; TCRdb selects TRBD2, and the lack of DNA leaves this call unchecked. Germline V gene lookup returns CDR1 SGHRS and CDR2 YFSETQ. This CDR3 has 16 residues. The CDR3 sequence is CASSLKLAGGSYEQYF. Complete variable domain (other parts from reference TRBV5-1 and TRBJ2-7): KAGVTQTPRYLIKTRGQQVTLSCSPISGHRSVSWYQQTPGQGLQFLFEYFSETQRNKGNFPGRFSGRQFSNSRSEMNVSTLELGDSALYLCASSLKLAGGSYEQYFGPGTRLTVT.

J is TRBJ1-1 and V is TRBV18. The CDR3 consists of 13 residues. Germline values: CDR1 KGHSH, CDR2 LQKENI. CDR3 region: CASSSARNTEAFF.

The J gene is TRBJ2-4, the V gene TRBV11-2. This CDR3 region has 14 residues. Germline lookup yields CDR1 SGHAT and CDR2 FQNNGV. CDR3 sequence reads: CASSSLSDKNIQYF.

The chain couples TRBV29-1 to TRBJ2-4; the D call of TRBD2 rests on TCRdb alone, since no DNA is present to check it. Per the germline V gene, CDR1 is SQVTM and CDR2 is ANQGSEA. CDR3 size: 12 residues. CDR3 in amino acids: CSVGRDLNIQYF. The full variable domain, its missing parts supplied by reference TRBV29-1 and TRBJ2-4, is SAVISQKPSRDICQRGTSLTIQCQVDSQVTMMFWYRQQPGQSLTLIATANQGSEATYESGFVIDKFPISRPNLTFSTLTVSNMSPEDSSIYLCSVGRDLNIQYFGAGTRLSVL.

V and J are TRBV7-3 and TRBJ2-1; TCRdb selects TRBD2, and the lack of DNA leaves this call unchecked. CDR1 SGHTA and CDR2 FQGTGA come from the germline V gene. The CDR3 spans 15 residues. The CDR3 region is CASSLQKAADNEQFF.

CDR3 sequence: CAWSVPGELFF. The chain carries TRBV30 and TRBJ2-2. Germline CDR1 GTSNPN, CDR2 SVGIG (reference sequence). CDR3 length: 11 residues.

The chain recombines TRBV5-1 with TRBJ2-2; TCRdb gives TRBD1 as the D gene, but with no DNA this cannot be confirmed. CDR1 SGHRS and CDR2 YFSETQ come from the germline V gene. The CDR3 is 17 residues long. The CDR3 sequence: CASSDQPGTDFTGELFF.

This CDR3 reads CSALGGGVYGYTF. The V and J genes are TRBV20-1 and TRBJ1-2; TCRdb picks TRBD1, but there is no DNA to check that call. CDR1 is DFQATT, CDR2 SNEGSKA, per germline (reference sequence). The CDR3 is 13 amino acids.

This chain links TRBV7-8 with TRBJ2-6; TCRdb selects TRBD1, and the lack of DNA leaves this call unchecked. This CDR3 comprises 17 residues. Germline V gene sequence: CDR1 SGHVS, CDR2 FQNEAQ. The CDR3 protein is CASSPWTANSGANVLTF.

The chain recombines TRBV10-1 with TRBJ2-7; TCRdb selects TRBD2, and the lack of DNA leaves this call unchecked. CDR3 length: 16 residues. Germline CDR1 and CDR2: WNHNN and SYGVQD (reference sequence). The CDR3 sequence is CASSESMRVCSYEQYF.

CDR3: CASSAGLARVYNEQFF. V gene TRBV9 combines with J gene TRBJ2-1; TCRdb's D call of TRBD2 is untestable without DNA. Germline values: CDR1 SGDLS, CDR2 YYNGEE. CDR3 length equals 16 residues. Together with reference TRBV9 and TRBJ2-1, the CDR3 gives the full variable domain: DSGVTQTPKHLITATGQRVTLRCSPRSGDLSVYWYQQSLDQGLQFLIQYYNGEERAKGNILERFSAQQFPDLHSELNLSSLELGDSALYFCASSAGLARVYNEQFFGPGTRLTVL.

The J gene is TRBJ2-1, the V gene TRBV28; TCRdb names TRBD2, which stays unverified in the absence of DNA. Germline values: CDR1 MDHEN, CDR2 SYDVKM. CDR3 length: 12 residues. CDR3 residues: CASALAGNEQFF. Based on the CDR3 plus reference TRBV28 and TRBJ2-1, the full variable domain is DVKVTQSSRYLVKRTGEKVFLECVQDMDHENMFWYRQDPGLGLRLIYFSYDVKMKEKGDIPEGYSVSREKKERFSLILESASTNQTSMYLCASALAGNEQFFGPGTRLTVL.

The rearrangement uses TRBV5-1 and TRBJ2-5; TCRdb lists TRBD2, though no DNA is available to test this call. This CDR3 is built from 16 residues. The germline V gene encodes CDR1 SGHRS and CDR2 YFSETQ. The CDR3 is CASSLAGLAGVETQYF.

This rearrangement joins TRBV3-1 to TRBJ1-6. This CDR3 contains 16 residues. Germline assignment: CDR1 LGHDT and CDR2 YNNKEL (reference sequence). The CDR3 loop reads CASSQTRTSLYSPLHF.

This sequence joins TRBV19 and TRBJ2-1; TCRdb names TRBD1, which stays unverified in the absence of DNA. Looked up from germline, CDR1 is LNHDA and CDR2 is SQIVND (reference sequence). This CDR3 has 15 residues. The CDR3 region is CASSFQGPTRDEQFF.

J is TRBJ2-3 and V is TRBV15. This CDR3 region has 14 residues. In germline, CDR1 is LNHNV, CDR2 YYDKDF (reference sequence). The CDR3: CATSRDFRPDTQYF.